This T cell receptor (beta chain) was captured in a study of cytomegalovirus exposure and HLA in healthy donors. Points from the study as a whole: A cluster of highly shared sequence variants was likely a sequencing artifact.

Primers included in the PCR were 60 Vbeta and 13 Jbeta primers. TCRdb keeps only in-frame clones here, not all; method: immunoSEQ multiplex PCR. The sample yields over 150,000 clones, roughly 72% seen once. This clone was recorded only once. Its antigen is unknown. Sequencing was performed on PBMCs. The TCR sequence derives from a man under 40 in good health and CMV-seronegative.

The DNA of the CDR3 is TGTGCCAGCAGTTTCCCCGAGTCTTTCTACGAGCAGTACTTC. It codes for CASSFPESFYEQYF. J is TRBJ2-7 and V is TRBV28, with D hard to call. CDR1 and CDR2 (germline): MDHEN, SYDVKM. The CDR3 sequence is 14 residues long. V was clipped by 3 bases and J by 3 bases, with 12 bases between them.